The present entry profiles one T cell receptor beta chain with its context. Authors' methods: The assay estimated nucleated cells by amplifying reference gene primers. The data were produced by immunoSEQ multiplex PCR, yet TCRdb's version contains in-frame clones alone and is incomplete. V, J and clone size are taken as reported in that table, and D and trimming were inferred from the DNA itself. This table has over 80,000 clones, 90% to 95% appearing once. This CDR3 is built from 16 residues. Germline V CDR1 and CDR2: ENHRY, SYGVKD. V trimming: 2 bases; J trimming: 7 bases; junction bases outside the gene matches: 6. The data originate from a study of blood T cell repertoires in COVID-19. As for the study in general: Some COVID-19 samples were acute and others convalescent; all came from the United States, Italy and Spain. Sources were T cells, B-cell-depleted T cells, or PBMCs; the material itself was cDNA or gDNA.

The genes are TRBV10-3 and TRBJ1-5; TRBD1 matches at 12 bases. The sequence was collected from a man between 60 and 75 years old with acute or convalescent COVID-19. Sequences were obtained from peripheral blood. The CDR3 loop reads CAISEAGTGGRQPQHF. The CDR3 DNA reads TGTGCCATCAGTGAGGCCGGGACAGGGGGCCGGCAGCCCCAGCATTTT.